The T cell receptor (beta chain) described here comes from a study of Graves' ophthalmopathy and Graves' hyperthyroidism. Study in general: Hyperthyroidism showing no ophthalmopathy within 18 months of follow-up was stable.

RNA transcripts served as template for amplifying TCR beta CDR3 sequences. Second-round multiplex PCR followed a first-round RT-PCR using HTBI primers. Using its own MiXCR run on the multiplex PCR reads, TCRdb lists one record per CDR3 protein. This table holds around 1.1 million distinct CDR3 sequences, roughly two fifths found once. Germline CDR1 SGHTA, CDR2 FQGNSA. The V and J ends lost 4 bases and 7 bases, in that order; junction bases with no gene match: 10. The CDR3 is made up of 15 amino acids. Remarks on this clonotype: The target antigen is unknown.

General study points: Blood also carried most expanded thyroid clonotypes exceeding 0.001 frequency.

A diagnosis was made from clinical symptoms together with serum thyroxine, TRAb, thyroid ultrasound and orbital computed tomography. The sequencing input was peripheral blood or thyroid tissue (not recorded which). The chain carries TRBV7-2 and TRBJ2-1; the match to TRBD2 covers 7 bases. The receptor was isolated from an adult man with Graves' hyperthyroidism. The CDR3 region is CASSYEGGRGNEQFF. DNA of the CDR3: TGTGCCAGCAGCTACGAGGGTGGGCGGGGGAATGAGCAGTTCTTC.